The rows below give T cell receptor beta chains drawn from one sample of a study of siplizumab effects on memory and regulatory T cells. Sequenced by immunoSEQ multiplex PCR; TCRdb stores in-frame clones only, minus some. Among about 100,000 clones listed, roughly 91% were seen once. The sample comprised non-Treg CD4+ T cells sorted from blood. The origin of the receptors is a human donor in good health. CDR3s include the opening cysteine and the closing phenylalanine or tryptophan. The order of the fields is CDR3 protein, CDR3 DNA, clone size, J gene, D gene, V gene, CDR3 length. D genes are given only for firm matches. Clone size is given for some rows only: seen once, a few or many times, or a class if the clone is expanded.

cdr3_aa: CASSPDGTDLYEQYF
cdr3_nt: TGCGCCAGCAGCCCCGACGGAACCGACCTCTACGAGCAGTACTTC
clone_size: NA
j_call: TRBJ2-7
d_call: NA
v_call: TRBV5-1
cdr3_length: 15

cdr3_aa: CASSRLAGQETQYF
cdr3_nt: TGTGCCAGCAGTAGACTAGCGGGGCAAGAGACCCAGTACTTC
clone_size: NA
j_call: TRBJ2-5
d_call: TRBD2
v_call: TRBV5-6
cdr3_length: 14

cdr3_aa: CASSPDSRLTGELFF
cdr3_nt: TGCGCCAGCAGCCCGGACAGCCGACTCACCGGGGAGCTGTTTTTT
clone_size: NA
j_call: TRBJ2-2
d_call: NA
v_call: TRBV5-1
cdr3_length: 15

cdr3_aa: CASNFRSSTDTQYF
cdr3_nt: TGTGCCAGCAACTTCCGGTCCAGCACAGATACGCAGTATTTT
clone_size: NA
j_call: TRBJ2-3
d_call: NA
v_call: TRBV6-5
cdr3_length: 14

cdr3_aa: CASSVVRAHSYEQYF
cdr3_nt: TGTGCCAGCAGTGTCGTGAGAGCGCACTCCTACGAGCAGTACTTC
clone_size: NA
j_call: TRBJ2-7
d_call: NA
v_call: TRBV28
cdr3_length: 15

cdr3_aa: CASSLEGGGASGANVLTF
cdr3_nt: TGTGCCAGCAGCTTAGAGGGAGGGGGCGCCTCTGGGGCCAACGTCCTGACTTTC
clone_size: NA
j_call: TRBJ2-6
d_call: NA
v_call: TRBV11-2
cdr3_length: 18

cdr3_aa: CASRGGGNGAQYF
cdr3_nt: TGTGCCAGTAGAGGAGGCGGAAACGGGGCCCAGTACTTC
clone_size: NA
j_call: TRBJ2-5
d_call: NA
v_call: TRBV2
cdr3_length: 13

cdr3_aa: CASRDIGTDTQYF
cdr3_nt: TGCGCCAGCAGGGACATAGGCACAGATACGCAGTATTTT
clone_size: NA
j_call: TRBJ2-3
d_call: NA
v_call: TRBV5-1
cdr3_length: 13

cdr3_aa: CASTDRLNTEAFF
cdr3_nt: TGCGCCAGCACCGACAGACTGAACACTGAAGCTTTCTTT
clone_size: NA
j_call: TRBJ1-1
d_call: NA
v_call: TRBV10-1
cdr3_length: 13

cdr3_aa: CASSPPVSGTGGNEQFF
cdr3_nt: TGTGCCAGCAGCCCCCCCGTTTCCGGGACAGGAGGCAATGAGCAGTTCTTC
clone_size: NA
j_call: TRBJ2-1
d_call: TRBD1
v_call: TRBV9
cdr3_length: 17

cdr3_aa: CASRDFLSSSNQPQHF
cdr3_nt: TGTGCCAGCAGGGACTTCTTATCGTCGAGCAATCAGCCCCAGCATTTT
clone_size: NA
j_call: TRBJ1-5
d_call: NA
v_call: TRBV27
cdr3_length: 16

cdr3_aa: CASSVADIYNEQFF
cdr3_nt: TGTGCCAGCAGCGTAGCAGACATTTACAATGAGCAGTTCTTC
clone_size: NA
j_call: TRBJ2-1
d_call: NA
v_call: TRBV9
cdr3_length: 14

cdr3_aa: CASSEGLAAVSQYF
cdr3_nt: TGCGCCAGCAGTGAGGGACTAGCCGCCGTGTCGCAGTATTTT
clone_size: NA
j_call: TRBJ2-3
d_call: TRBD2
v_call: TRBV10-1
cdr3_length: 14

cdr3_aa: CASSFLRGGEKLFF
cdr3_nt: TGTGCCAGCAGCTTCCTCAGGGGTGGGGAAAAACTGTTTTTT
clone_size: NA
j_call: TRBJ1-4
d_call: NA
v_call: TRBV13
cdr3_length: 14

cdr3_aa: CASSVGAGGIDGELFF
cdr3_nt: TGTGCCAGCAGCGTAGGGGCAGGGGGCATCGACGGGGAGCTGTTTTTT
clone_size: NA
j_call: TRBJ2-2
d_call: TRBD1
v_call: TRBV9
cdr3_length: 16

cdr3_aa: CASSLRTSLHNEQFF
cdr3_nt: TGTGCCAGCAGTTTAAGGACTAGTCTCCACAATGAGCAGTTCTTC
clone_size: NA
j_call: TRBJ2-1
d_call: TRBD2
v_call: TRBV28
cdr3_length: 15

cdr3_aa: CASTTRGPYGEQFF
cdr3_nt: TGTGCCAGCACTACGCGGGGCCCTTACGGTGAGCAGTTCTTC
clone_size: NA
j_call: TRBJ2-1
d_call: NA
v_call: TRBV2
cdr3_length: 14

cdr3_aa: CASSGRVTTDTQYF
cdr3_nt: TGTGCCAGCAGTGGTAGGGTGACAACAGATACGCAGTATTTT
clone_size: NA
j_call: TRBJ2-3
d_call: NA
v_call: TRBV7-9
cdr3_length: 14

cdr3_aa: CASSLGLRAGEQETQYF
cdr3_nt: TGTGCCAGCAGCTTAGGGCTCAGGGCGGGGGAACAAGAGACCCAGTACTTC
clone_size: NA
j_call: TRBJ2-5
d_call: TRBD2
v_call: TRBV7-9
cdr3_length: 17

cdr3_aa: CASSVGQGADEQYF
cdr3_nt: TGTGCCAGCAGTGTAGGACAGGGGGCAGACGAGCAGTACTTC
clone_size: few
j_call: TRBJ2-7
d_call: TRBD1
v_call: TRBV2
cdr3_length: 14

cdr3_aa: CASTRGDTEAFF
cdr3_nt: TGTGCCAGCACAAGGGGGGACACTGAAGCTTTCTTT
clone_size: once
j_call: TRBJ1-1
d_call: NA
v_call: TRBV6-5
cdr3_length: 12

cdr3_aa: CASSLVGGYTF
cdr3_nt: TGTGCCAGCAGCTTGGTCGGTGGCTACACCTTC
clone_size: NA
j_call: TRBJ1-2
d_call: NA
v_call: TRBV5-6
cdr3_length: 11